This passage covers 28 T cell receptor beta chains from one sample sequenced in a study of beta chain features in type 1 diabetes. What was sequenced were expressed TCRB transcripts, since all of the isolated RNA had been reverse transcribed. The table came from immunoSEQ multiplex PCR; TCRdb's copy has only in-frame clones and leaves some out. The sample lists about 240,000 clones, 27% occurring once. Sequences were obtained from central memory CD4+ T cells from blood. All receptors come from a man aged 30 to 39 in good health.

The CDR3 region is CAWSGSSGFYQPQHF. The DNA of the CDR3 is TGTGCCTGGAGTGGGTCCTCGGGTTTTTATCAGCCCCAGCATTTT. The chain is built from TRBV30 and TRBJ1-5; D is undetermined. V dropped 1 base and J dropped 5 bases, with 15 bases sitting between them. Looked up from germline, CDR1 is GTSNPN and CDR2 is SVGIG (reference sequence). The CDR3 contains 15 residues.

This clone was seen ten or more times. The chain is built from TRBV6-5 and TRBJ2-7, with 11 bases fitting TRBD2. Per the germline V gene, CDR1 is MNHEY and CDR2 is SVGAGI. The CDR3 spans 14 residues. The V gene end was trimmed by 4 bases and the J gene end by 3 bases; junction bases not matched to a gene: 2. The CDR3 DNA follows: TGTGCCAGCAGTTCCGGGACTAGCGGCTACGAGCAGTACTTC. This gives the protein CASSSGTSGYEQYF.

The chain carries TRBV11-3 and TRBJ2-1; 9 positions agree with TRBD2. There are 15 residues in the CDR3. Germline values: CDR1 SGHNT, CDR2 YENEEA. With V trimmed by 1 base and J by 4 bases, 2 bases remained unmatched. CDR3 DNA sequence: TGTGCCAGCAGCTTAGGAACTAGCGGGTACAATGAGCAGTTCTTC. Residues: CASSLGTSGYNEQFF.

The CDR3 protein is CASSPSDRGTEAFF. The CDR3 region has the DNA TGTGCCAGCTCACCCTCGGACAGGGGAACTGAAGCTTTCTTT. The chain employs TRBV18 and TRBJ1-1; 9 bases fit TRBD1. Germline V gene data show CDR1 as KGHSH and CDR2 as LQKENI. The CDR3 sequence is 14 residues long. J gave up 5 bases and V 3 bases, and 4 bases lay outside the gene matches.

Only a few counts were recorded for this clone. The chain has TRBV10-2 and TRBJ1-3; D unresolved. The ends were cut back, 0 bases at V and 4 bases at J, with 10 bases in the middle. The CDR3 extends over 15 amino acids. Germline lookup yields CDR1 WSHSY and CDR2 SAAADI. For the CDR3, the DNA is TGCGCCAGCAGTGAGTCACCGGGAAGAGGAAACACCATATATTTT. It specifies CASSESPGRGNTIYF.

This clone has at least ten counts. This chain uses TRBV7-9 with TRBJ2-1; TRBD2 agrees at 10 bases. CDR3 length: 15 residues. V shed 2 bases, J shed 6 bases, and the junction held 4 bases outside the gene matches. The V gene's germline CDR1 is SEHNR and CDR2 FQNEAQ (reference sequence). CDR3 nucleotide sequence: TGTGCCAGCAGCTTACGGACTAGCGGCGTCAATGAGCAGTTCTTC. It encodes CASSLRTSGVNEQFF.

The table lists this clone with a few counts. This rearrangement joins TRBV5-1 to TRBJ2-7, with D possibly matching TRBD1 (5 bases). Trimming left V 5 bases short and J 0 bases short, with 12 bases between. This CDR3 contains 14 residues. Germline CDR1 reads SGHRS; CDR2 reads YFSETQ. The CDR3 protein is CASRTPGSSYEQYF. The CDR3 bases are TGCGCCAGCAGGACCCCAGGGTCCTCCTACGAGCAGTACTTC.

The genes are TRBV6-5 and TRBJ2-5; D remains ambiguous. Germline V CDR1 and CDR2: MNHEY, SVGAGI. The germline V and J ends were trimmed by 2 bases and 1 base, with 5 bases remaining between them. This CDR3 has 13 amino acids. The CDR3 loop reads CASSYVSQETQYF. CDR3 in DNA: TGTGCCAGCAGTTACGTGTCCCAAGAGACCCAGTACTTC.

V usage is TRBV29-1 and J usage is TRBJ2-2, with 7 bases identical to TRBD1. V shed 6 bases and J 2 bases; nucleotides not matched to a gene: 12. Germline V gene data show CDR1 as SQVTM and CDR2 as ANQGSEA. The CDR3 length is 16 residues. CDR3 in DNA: TGCAGCGTCCCGGGACAGTCCTTCTTAAACACCGGGGAGCTGTTTTTT. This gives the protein CSVPGQSFLNTGELFF.

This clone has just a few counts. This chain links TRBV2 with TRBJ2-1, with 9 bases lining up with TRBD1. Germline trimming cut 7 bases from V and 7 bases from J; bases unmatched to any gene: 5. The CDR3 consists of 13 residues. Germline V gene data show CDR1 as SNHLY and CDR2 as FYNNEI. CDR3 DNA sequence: TGTGCCAGCACCGGACAGGGGTGGAATGAGCAGTTCTTC. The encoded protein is CASTGQGWNEQFF.

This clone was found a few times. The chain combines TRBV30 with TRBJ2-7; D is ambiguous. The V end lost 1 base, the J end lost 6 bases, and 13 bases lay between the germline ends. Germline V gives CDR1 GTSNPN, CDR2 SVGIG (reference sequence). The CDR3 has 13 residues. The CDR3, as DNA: TGTGCCTGGAGTGAAAGTCCTACCTTCGAGCAGTACTTC. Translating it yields CAWSESPTFEQYF. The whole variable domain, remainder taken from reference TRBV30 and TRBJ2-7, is SQTIHQWPATLVQPVGSPLSLECTVEGTSNPNLYWYRQAAGRGLQLLFYSVGIGQISSEVPQNLSASRPQDRQFILSSKKLLLSDSGFYLCAWSESPTFEQYFGPGTRLTVT.

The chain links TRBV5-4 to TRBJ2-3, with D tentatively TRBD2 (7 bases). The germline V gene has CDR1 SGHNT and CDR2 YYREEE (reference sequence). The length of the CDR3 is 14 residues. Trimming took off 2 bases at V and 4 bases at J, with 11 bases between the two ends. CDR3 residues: CASSFRGGADTQYF. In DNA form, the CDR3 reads TGTGCCAGCAGCTTTAGAGGGGGGGCAGATACGCAGTATTTT.

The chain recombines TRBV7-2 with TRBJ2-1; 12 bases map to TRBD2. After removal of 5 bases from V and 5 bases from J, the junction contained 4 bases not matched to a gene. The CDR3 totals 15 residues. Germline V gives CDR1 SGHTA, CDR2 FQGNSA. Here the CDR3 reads CASSTSGGFDNEQFF. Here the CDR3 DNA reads TGTGCCAGCAGCACTAGCGGGGGGTTCGACAATGAGCAGTTCTTC. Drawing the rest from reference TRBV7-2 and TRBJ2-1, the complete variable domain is GAGVSQSPSNKVTEKGKDVELRCDPISGHTALYWYRQSLGQGLEFLIYFQGNSAPDKSGLPSDRFSAERTGGSVSTLTIQRTQQEDSAVYLCASSTSGGFDNEQFFGPGTRLTVL.

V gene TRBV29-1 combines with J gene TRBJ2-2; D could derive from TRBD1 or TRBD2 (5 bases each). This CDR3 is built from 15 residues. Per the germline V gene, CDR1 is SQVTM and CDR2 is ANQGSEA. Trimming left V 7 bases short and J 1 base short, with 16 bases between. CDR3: CSARTGTGNTGELFF. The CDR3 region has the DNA TGCAGCGCTAGGACCGGGACGGGGAACACCGGGGAGCTGTTTTTT.

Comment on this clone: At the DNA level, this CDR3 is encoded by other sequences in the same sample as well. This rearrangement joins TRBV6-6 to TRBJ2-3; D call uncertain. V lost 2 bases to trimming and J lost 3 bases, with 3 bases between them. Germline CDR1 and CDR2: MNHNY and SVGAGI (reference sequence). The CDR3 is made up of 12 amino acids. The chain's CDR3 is CASSYGTDTQYF. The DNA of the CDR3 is TGTGCCAGCAGTTACGGAACAGATACGCAGTATTTT.

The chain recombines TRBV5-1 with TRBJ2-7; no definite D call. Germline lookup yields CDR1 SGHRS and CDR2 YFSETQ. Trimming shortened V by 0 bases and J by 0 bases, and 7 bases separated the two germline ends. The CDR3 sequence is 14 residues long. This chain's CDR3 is CASSLERSSYEQYF. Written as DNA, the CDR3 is TGCGCCAGCAGCTTGGAACGTAGCTCCTACGAGCAGTACTTC.

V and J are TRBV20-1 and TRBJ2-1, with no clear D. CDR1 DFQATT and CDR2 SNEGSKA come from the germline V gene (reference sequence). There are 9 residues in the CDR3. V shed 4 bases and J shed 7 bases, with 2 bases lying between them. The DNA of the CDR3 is TGCAGTGCTAAGAATGAGCAGTTCTTC. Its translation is CSAKNEQFF.

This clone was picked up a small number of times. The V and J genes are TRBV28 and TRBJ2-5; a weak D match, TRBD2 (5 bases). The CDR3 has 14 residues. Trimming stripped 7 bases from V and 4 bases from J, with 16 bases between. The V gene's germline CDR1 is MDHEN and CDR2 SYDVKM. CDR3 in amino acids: CASIPVGVGETQYF. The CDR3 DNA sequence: TGTGCCAGCATTCCCGTGGGAGTCGGAGAGACCCAGTACTTC.

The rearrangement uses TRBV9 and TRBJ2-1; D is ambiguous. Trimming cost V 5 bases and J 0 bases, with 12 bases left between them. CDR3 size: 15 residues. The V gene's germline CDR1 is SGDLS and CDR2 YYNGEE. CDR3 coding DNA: TGTGCCAGCAGTCGTCAGGCCGACTCCTACAATGAGCAGTTCTTC. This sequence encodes CASSRQADSYNEQFF.

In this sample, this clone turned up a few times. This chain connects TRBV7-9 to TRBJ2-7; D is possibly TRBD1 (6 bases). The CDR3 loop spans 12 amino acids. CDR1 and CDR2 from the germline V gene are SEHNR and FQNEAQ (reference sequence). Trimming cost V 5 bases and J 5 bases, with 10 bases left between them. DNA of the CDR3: TGTGCCAGCAGCGTACAGGGTAACGAGCAGTACTTC. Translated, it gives CASSVQGNEQYF.

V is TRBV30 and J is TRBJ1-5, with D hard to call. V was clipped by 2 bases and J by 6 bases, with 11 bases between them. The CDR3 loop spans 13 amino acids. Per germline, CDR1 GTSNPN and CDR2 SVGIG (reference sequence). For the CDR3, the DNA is TGTGCCTGGAGTATGGGGTTTGGTCAGCCCCAGCATTTT. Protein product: CAWSMGFGQPQHF.

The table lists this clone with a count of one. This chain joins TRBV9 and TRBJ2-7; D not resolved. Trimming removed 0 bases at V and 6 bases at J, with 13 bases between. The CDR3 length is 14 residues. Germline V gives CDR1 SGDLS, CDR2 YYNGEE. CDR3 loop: CASSVASRSLEQYF. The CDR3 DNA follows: TGTGCCAGCAGCGTAGCTTCAAGGAGCCTCGAGCAGTACTTC. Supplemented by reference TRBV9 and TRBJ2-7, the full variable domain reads DSGVTQTPKHLITATGQRVTLRCSPRSGDLSVYWYQQSLDQGLQFLIQYYNGEERAKGNILERFSAQQFPDLHSELNLSSLELGDSALYFCASSVASRSLEQYFGPGTRLTVT.

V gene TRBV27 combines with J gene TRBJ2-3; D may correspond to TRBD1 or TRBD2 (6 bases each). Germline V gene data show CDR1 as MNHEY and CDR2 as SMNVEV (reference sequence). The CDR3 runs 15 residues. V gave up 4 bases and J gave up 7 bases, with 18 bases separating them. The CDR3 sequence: CASSSLGGRTNTQYF. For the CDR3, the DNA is TGTGCCAGCAGTTCCCTTGGGGGGCGTACAAATACGCAGTATTTT.

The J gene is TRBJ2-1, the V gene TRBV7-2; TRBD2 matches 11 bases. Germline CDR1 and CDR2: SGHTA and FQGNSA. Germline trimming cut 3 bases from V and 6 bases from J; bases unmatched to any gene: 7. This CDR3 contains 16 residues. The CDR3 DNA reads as TGTGCCAGCAGCTTGACTAGCGGGAATATCTTCAATGAGCAGTTCTTC. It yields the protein CASSLTSGNIFNEQFF.

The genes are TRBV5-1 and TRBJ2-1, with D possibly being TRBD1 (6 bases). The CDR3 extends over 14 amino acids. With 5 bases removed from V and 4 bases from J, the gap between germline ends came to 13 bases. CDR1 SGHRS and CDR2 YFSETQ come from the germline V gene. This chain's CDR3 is CASSRDTSYNEQFF. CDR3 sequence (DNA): TGCGCCAGCAGTCGGGACACATCATACAATGAGCAGTTCTTC. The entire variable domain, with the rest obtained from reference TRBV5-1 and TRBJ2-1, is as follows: KAGVTQTPRYLIKTRGQQVTLSCSPISGHRSVSWYQQTPGQGLQFLFEYFSETQRNKGNFPGRFSGRQFSNSRSEMNVSTLELGDSALYLCASSRDTSYNEQFFGPGTRLTVL.

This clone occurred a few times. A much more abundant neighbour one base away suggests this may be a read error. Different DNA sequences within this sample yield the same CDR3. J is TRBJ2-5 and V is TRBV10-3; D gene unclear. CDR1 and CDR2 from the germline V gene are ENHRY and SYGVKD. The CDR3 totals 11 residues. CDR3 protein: CALGYQGTQYF. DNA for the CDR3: TGTGCCCTCGGGTATCAAGGGACCCAGTACTTC.

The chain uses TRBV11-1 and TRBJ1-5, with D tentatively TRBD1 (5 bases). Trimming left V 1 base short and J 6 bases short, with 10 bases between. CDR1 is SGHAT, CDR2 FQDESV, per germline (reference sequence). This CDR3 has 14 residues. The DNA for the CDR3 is TGTGCCAGCAGCTTAGGAGGGGCGACTCAGCCCCAGCATTTT. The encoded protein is CASSLGGATQPQHF.

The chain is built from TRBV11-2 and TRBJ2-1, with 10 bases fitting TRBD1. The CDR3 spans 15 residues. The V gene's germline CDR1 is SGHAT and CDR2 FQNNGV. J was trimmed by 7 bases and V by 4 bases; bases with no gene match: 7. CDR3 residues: CASSYATGGFNEQFF. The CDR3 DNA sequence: TGTGCCAGCAGCTACGCGACAGGGGGCTTTAATGAGCAGTTCTTC.